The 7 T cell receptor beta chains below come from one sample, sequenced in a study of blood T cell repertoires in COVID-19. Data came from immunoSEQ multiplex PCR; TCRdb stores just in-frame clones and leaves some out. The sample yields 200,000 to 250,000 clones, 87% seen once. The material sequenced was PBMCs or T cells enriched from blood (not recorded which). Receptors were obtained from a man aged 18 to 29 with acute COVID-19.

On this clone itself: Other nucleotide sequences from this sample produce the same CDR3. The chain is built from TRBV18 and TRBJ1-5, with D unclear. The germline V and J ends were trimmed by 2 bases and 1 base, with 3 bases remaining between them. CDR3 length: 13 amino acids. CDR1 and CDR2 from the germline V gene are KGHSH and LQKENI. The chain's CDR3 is CASSPSSNQPQHF. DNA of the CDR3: TGTGCCAGCTCACCATCAAGCAATCAGCCCCAGCATTTT.

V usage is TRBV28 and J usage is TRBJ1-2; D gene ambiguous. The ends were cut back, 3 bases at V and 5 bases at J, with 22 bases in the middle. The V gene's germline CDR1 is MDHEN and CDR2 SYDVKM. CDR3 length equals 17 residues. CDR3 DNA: TGTGCCAGCAGTTTGTTGATGGCGAGGCGGTTGAGTTATGGCTACACCTTC. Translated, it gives CASSLLMARRLSYGYTF.

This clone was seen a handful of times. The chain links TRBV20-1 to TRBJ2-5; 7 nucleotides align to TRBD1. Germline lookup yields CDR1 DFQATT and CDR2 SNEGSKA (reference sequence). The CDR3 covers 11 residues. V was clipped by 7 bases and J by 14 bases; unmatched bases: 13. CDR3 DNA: TGCAGTGGCACTCAGGGGGACACGGTATACTTC. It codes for CSGTQGDTVYF.

The DNA of the CDR3 is TGCAGCGTTGAAGAAGCACCGGGACAGTACTATGGCTACACCTTC. Residues: CSVEEAPGQYYGYTF. The V gene is TRBV29-1, the J gene TRBJ1-2; 7 nucleotides align to TRBD1. J was trimmed by 3 bases and V by 0 bases; bases with no gene match: 7. The CDR3 sequence is 15 residues long. CDR1 and CDR2 (germline): SQVTM, ANQGSEA.

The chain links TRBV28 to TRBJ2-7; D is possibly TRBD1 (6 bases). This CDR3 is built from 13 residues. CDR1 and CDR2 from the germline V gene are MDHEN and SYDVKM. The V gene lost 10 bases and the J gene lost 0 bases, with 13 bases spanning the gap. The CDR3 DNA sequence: TGTGCCACCGCGACAGGTTCCTCCTACGAGCAGTACTTC. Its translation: CATATGSSYEQYF.

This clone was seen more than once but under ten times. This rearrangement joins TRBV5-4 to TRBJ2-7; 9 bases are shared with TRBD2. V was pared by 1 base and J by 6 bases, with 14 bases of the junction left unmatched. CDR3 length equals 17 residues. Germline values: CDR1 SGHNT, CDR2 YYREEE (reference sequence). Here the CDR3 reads CASSLSLSGVAGVEQYF. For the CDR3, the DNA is TGTGCCAGCAGCTTGTCTTTGTCGGGGGTAGCGGGAGTCGAGCAGTACTTC.

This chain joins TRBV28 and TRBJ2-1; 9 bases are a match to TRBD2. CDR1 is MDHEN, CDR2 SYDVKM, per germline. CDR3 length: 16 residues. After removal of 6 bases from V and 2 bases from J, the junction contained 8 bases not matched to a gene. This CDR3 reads CASSSTSGEPYNEQFF. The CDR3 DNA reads TGTGCCAGCAGCTCGACTAGCGGTGAACCCTACAATGAGCAGTTCTTC.